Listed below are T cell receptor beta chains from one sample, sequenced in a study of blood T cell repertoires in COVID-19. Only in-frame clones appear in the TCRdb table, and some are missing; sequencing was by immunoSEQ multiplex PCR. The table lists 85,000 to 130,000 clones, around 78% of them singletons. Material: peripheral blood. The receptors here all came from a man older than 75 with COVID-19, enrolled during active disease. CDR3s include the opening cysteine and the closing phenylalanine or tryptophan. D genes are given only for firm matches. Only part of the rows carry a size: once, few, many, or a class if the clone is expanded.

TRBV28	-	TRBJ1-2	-	CASSLSDSNYGYTF	TGTGCCAGCAGTTTGTCGGACAGCAACTATGGCTACACCTTC
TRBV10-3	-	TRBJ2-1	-	CAISARGGNYNEQFF	TGTGCCATCAGTGCTCGGGGCGGGAACTACAATGAGCAGTTCTTC
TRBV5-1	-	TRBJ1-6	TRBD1	CASSPTGVGSPLHF	TGCGCCAGCAGCCCCACAGGGGTAGGGTCACCCCTCCACTTT
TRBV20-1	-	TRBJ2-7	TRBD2	CSNSGGSKIYEQYF	TGCAGTAATAGTGGCGGGAGTAAGATATACGAGCAGTACTTC
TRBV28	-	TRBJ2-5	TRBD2	CASSPVVAGGGETQYF	TGTGCCAGCAGCCCCGTGGTAGCGGGAGGGGGAGAGACCCAGTACTTC
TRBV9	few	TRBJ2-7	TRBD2	CASSPRAGSYEQYF	TGTGCCAGCAGCCCACGAGCGGGGAGCTACGAGCAGTACTTC
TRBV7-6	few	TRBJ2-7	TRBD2	CASSPSGTSGVTEQYF	TGTGCCAGCAGCCCTTCCGGGACTAGCGGTGTTACCGAGCAGTACTTC
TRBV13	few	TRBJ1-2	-	CASSPDNSPYGYTF	TGTGCCAGCAGCCCCGACAACTCTCCCTATGGCTACACCTTC
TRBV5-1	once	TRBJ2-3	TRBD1	CASSPGQGSDTQYF	TGCGCCAGCAGCCCCGGACAGGGGTCCGATACGCAGTATTTT
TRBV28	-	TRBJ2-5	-	CASSLVPGGETQYF	TGTGCCAGCAGTTTAGTGCCAGGGGGGGAGACCCAGTACTTC
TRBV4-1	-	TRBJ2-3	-	CASSQGWLAPSTDTQYF	TGCGCCAGCAGCCAAGGCTGGCTAGCGCCTAGCACAGATACGCAGTATTTT
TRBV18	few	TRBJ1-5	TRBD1	CASSPPWTGRENQPQHF	TGTGCCAGCTCACCACCGTGGACAGGGAGGGAAAATCAGCCCCAGCATTTT
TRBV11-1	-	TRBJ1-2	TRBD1	CASSLRGGQNNGYTF	TGTGCCAGCAGCTTACGAGGGGGACAGAATAATGGCTACACCTTC
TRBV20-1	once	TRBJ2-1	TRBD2	CSASGLAGTYNEQFF	TGCAGTGCTAGTGGACTAGCGGGAACATACAATGAGCAGTTCTTC
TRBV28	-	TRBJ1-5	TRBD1	CASSLGTGFNQPQHF	TGTGCCAGCAGTTTAGGGACAGGATTCAATCAGCCCCAGCATTTT
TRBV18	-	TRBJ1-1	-	CASSPLTGVNTEAFF	TGTGCCAGCTCACCATTGACAGGAGTGAACACTGAAGCTTTCTTT
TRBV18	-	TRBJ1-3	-	CASSTGRGDGNTIYF	TGTGCCAGCTCCACTGGCCGGGGTGACGGAAACACCATATATTTT
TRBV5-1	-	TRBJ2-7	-	CASSLVGGEQYF	TGCGCCAGCAGCTTGGTAGGGGGCGAGCAGTACTTC
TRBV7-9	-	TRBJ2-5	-	CASSPYPGKWETQYF	TGTGCCAGCAGCCCCTACCCGGGAAAGTGGGAGACCCAGTACTTC
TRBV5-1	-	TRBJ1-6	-	CASSPDYSSYNSPLHF	TGCGCCAGCAGCCCCGACTACAGCTCCTATAATTCACCCCTCCACTTT
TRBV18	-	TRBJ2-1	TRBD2	CASSSTSESINEQFF	TGTGCCAGCTCATCCACTAGCGAAAGCATCAATGAGCAGTTCTTC
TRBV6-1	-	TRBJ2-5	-	CASSVRGVSSKETQYF	TGTGCCAGCAGTGTCAGGGGGGTTTCAAGCAAGGAGACCCAGTACTTC
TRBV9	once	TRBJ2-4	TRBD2	CASTQLAGEGIQYF	TGTGCCAGCACCCAACTAGCGGGAGAGGGGATCCAGTACTTC
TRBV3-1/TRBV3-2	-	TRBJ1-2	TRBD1	CASSPLRTGTKYGYTF	TGTGCCAGCAGCCCCCTTAGGACAGGGACAAAATATGGCTACACCTTC
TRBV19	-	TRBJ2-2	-	CARESWLASCTGELFF	TGTGCCAGGGAGTCATGGCTAGCTTCGTGCACCGGGGAGCTGTTTTTT
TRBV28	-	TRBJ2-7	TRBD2	CASSVLLAGAYEQYF	TGTGCCAGCAGTGTACTACTAGCGGGAGCTTACGAGCAGTACTTC
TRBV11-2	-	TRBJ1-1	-	CASSPGQGSAFF	TGTGCCAGCAGTCCAGGGCAAGGGTCGGCTTTCTTT
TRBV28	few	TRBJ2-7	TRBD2	CASSLPTSGRSYEQYF	TGTGCCAGCAGTTTACCAACTAGCGGGAGGTCCTACGAGCAGTACTTC
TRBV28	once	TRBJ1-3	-	CASSLAGDLAGNTIYF	TGTGCCAGCAGTTTAGCAGGGGACCTAGCTGGAAACACCATATATTTT
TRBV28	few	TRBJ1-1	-	CASRGEGNTEAFF	TGTGCCAGTAGAGGGGAGGGGAACACTGAAGCTTTCTTT